This passage covers 27 T cell receptor beta chains from one sample sequenced in a study of T cells in Graves' hyperthyroidism and ophthalmopathy. RNA transcripts yielded amplified TCR beta CDR3 regions. Primed by the HTBI set, a first-round RT-PCR was run on the TCR CDR3. TCRdb recomputed calls from the multiplex PCR reads with MiXCR, one row per CDR3 protein. Of approximately 530,000 distinct CDR3 sequences in the sample, roughly a sixth are singletons; the top ten hold around 18%. Sequencing was done on a sample of blood. The receptors were sampled from a woman under 30 with Graves' hyperthyroidism.

V usage is TRBV20-1 and J usage is TRBJ1-4, with D hard to call. Germline V gene sequence: CDR1 DFQATT, CDR2 SNEGSKA (reference sequence). The CDR3 covers 14 residues. V was cut by 0 bases and J by 2 bases, with 7 bases left in between. The CDR3 loop reads CSARDGNTNEKLFF. For the CDR3, the DNA is TGCAGTGCTAGAGATGGGAATACTAATGAAAAACTGTTTTTT.

This clonotype was detected many times. This chain connects TRBV28 to TRBJ1-5; no clear D gene. Germline loops: CDR1 MDHEN, CDR2 SYDVKM. Trimming left V 3 bases short and J 4 bases short, with 4 bases between. This CDR3 has 12 amino acids. The CDR3 is CASSLWNQPQHF. CDR3 coding DNA: TGTGCCAGCAGTTTGTGGAATCAGCCCCAGCATTTT.

This chain uses TRBV25-1 with TRBJ1-5; 9 bases map to TRBD1. The V gene end was trimmed by 4 bases and the J gene end by 5 bases; junction bases not matched to a gene: 6. Germline V gene lookup returns CDR1 MGHDK and CDR2 SYGVNS. The CDR3 covers 15 residues. In DNA form, the CDR3 reads TGTGCCAGCAGTGTAGAAACAGGGGGCCATCAGCCCCAGCATTTT. This translates into CASSVETGGHQPQHF.

This clonotype was detected many times. The CDR3 DNA reads TGTGCCAGCAGCCTGGGACTAGCGGGAGGGAACATTCAGTACTTC. Protein product: CASSLGLAGGNIQYF. The genes are TRBV7-8 and TRBJ2-4, with TRBD2 identical over 16 bases. Germline-derived CDR1 and CDR2 are SGHVS and FQNEAQ. There are 15 residues in the CDR3. V gave up 5 bases and J gave up 7 bases; unmatched junction bases: 2.

The chain employs TRBV9 and TRBJ1-6; a weak D match, TRBD1 (5 bases). CDR1 SGDLS and CDR2 YYNGEE come from the germline V gene. Trimming left V 3 bases short and J 6 bases short, with 13 bases between. The CDR3 has 15 amino acids. CDR3 sequence reads: CASSARDGFNSPLHF. Here the CDR3 DNA reads TGTGCCAGCAGCGCCCGGGACGGCTTTAATTCACCCCTCCACTTT.

Concerning this clonotype: A read error is likely, as this CDR3 ends without the conserved phenylalanine or tryptophan. The chain employs TRBV5-1 and TRBJ2-7; no definite D call. V shed 1 base and J shed 3 bases, with 8 bases lying between them. Germline lookup yields CDR1 SGHRS and CDR2 YFSETQ. This CDR3 is built from 13 residues. The chain's CDR3 is CASSLMVSYEQYL. The CDR3 bases are TGCGCCAGCAGCTTGATGGTGAGCTACGAGCAGTACCTC.

In the case of this clonotype: A much larger clone sits a single nucleotide away, making a read error possible. The chain joins TRBV3-1 to TRBJ1-2, with a weak D call TRBD1 (5 bases). V lost 4 bases and J 2 bases, leaving 14 bases between the germline ends. Germline loops: CDR1 LGHDT, CDR2 YNNKEL (reference sequence). CDR3 length: 15 amino acids. The CDR3 sequence: CASSPRTPLNYGYTF. CDR3 sequence (DNA): TGTGCCAGCAGCCCCCGGACACCTCTGAACTATGGCTACACCTTC.

This clonotype was recorded many times. The chain joins TRBV7-9 to TRBJ1-2, with a weak D call TRBD1 (5 bases). The V gene's germline CDR1 is SEHNR and CDR2 FQNEAQ (reference sequence). The CDR3 runs to 14 residues. The V end was cut by 0 bases, the J end by 3 bases, with 8 bases between. As DNA, the CDR3 is TGTGCCAGCAGCTTAGCCCAGGGTGACTATGGCTACACCTTC. It specifies CASSLAQGDYGYTF.

Many counts were recorded for this clonotype. The V gene is TRBV30, the J gene TRBJ2-3, with TRBD2 identical over 8 bases. After removal of 1 base from V and 5 bases from J, the junction contained 5 bases not matched to a gene. CDR3 length: 14 residues. Germline CDR1 is GTSNPN and CDR2 is SVGIG (reference sequence). CDR3 DNA: TGTGCCTGGAGTGGTAGCGGGATTCGAGATACGCAGTATTTT. It is translated as CAWSGSGIRDTQYF.

There are a few counts of this clonotype. The chain carries TRBV19 and TRBJ2-3; D perhaps matches TRBD1 (6 bases). The CDR3 sequence is 17 residues long. V was trimmed by 3 bases and J by 1 base, leaving 17 bases between them. Germline values: CDR1 LNHDA, CDR2 SQIVND (reference sequence). In DNA form, the CDR3 reads TGTGCCAGTAGTATCGTCCCAACAGGGTCGCGCACAGATACGCAGTATTTT. It translates to CASSIVPTGSRTDTQYF.

The chain uses TRBV20-1 and TRBJ2-1; the D is unclear. Deletions cut 3 bases from V and 2 bases from J, with 8 bases between. The CDR3 is 13 amino acids. The V gene's germline CDR1 is DFQATT and CDR2 SNEGSKA (reference sequence). The CDR3 sequence is CSASRETYNEQFF. Here the CDR3 DNA reads TGCAGTGCTAGCCGAGAAACCTACAATGAGCAGTTCTTC.

This clonotype was seen many times. The chain is built from TRBV4-3 and TRBJ2-7; 11 bases match TRBD2. CDR1 is LGHNA, CDR2 YSLEER, per germline. CDR3 length: 15 amino acids. V lost 3 bases to trimming and J lost 6 bases; unmatched junction nucleotides: 7. The CDR3 DNA is TGCGCCAGCAGCCACACTAGCGGGGGCCCTCTCGAGCAGTACTTC. Encoded protein: CASSHTSGGPLEQYF.

This clonotype appeared a few times. The CDR3 is CASSIIGTGETQYF. For the CDR3, the DNA is TGCGCCAGCAGCATAATAGGGACGGGGGAGACCCAGTACTTC. This chain uses TRBV5-1 with TRBJ2-5, with D tentatively TRBD1 or TRBD2 (5 bases each). Germline V CDR1 and CDR2: SGHRS, YFSETQ. The CDR3 runs 14 residues. V lost 4 bases and J 5 bases, leaving 15 bases between the germline ends.

J is TRBJ2-5 and V is TRBV7-9; a possible D gene is TRBD2 (6 bases). Germline assignment: CDR1 SEHNR and CDR2 FQNEAQ (reference sequence). The length of the CDR3 is 15 residues. The V end was cut by 2 bases, the J end by 2 bases, with 12 bases between. CDR3 in DNA: TGTGCCAGCAGCTTAAGGGCCGGGGGTCAAGAGACCCAGTACTTC. It is translated as CASSLRAGGQETQYF.

This clonotype occurred many times. This chain links TRBV7-2 with TRBJ2-2, with 11 bases identical to TRBD2. This CDR3 comprises 18 residues. CDR1 and CDR2 from the germline V gene are SGHTA and FQGNSA. V gave up 5 bases and J gave up 0 bases; unmatched junction bases: 8. CDR3 nucleotides: TGTGCCAGCAGCAAACATCCGGGACTAGCGGCGAACACCGGGGAGCTGTTTTTT. Residues: CASSKHPGLAANTGELFF.

The chain joins TRBV6-6 to TRBJ2-7, with 8 nucleotides matching TRBD2. CDR3 length equals 15 residues. The germline V gene encodes CDR1 MNHNY and CDR2 SVGAGI (reference sequence). V dropped 0 bases and J dropped 8; count of bases not matched to a gene: 9. As DNA, the CDR3 is TGTGCCAGCAGTTACTCTGTCCAGCGGGAGAACAAGCAGTACTTC. It translates to CASSYSVQRENKQYF.

This clonotype was seen more than once but under ten times. This rearrangement joins TRBV19 to TRBJ2-3; D ambiguous. Germline V gene sequence: CDR1 LNHDA, CDR2 SQIVND (reference sequence). Between the trimmed V and J ends, which lost 2 bases and 2 bases, there was a span of 5 bases. The CDR3 sequence is 13 residues long. The CDR3 spells CASSITITDTQYF. Here the CDR3 DNA reads TGTGCCAGTAGTATAACAATCACAGATACGCAGTATTTT.

This clonotype occurred a few times. The chain recombines TRBV18 with TRBJ2-2; D remains ambiguous. The CDR3 has 15 residues. Trimming pared 3 bases from V and 0 bases from J, leaving 8 bases between. Germline CDR1 is KGHSH and CDR2 is LQKENI. The CDR3 DNA follows: TGTGCCAGCTCACCGTTGGCAGCGAACACCGGGGAGCTGTTTTTT. Its translation is CASSPLAANTGELFF.

This clonotype was picked up many times. CDR3 sequence (DNA): TGTGCCAGCAGTTACTCGAGTACAGGGGCAGATACGCAGTATTTT. Translation: CASSYSSTGADTQYF. The V gene is TRBV6-2 or TRBV6-3, the J gene TRBJ2-3, with 7 bases identical to TRBD1. The CDR3 consists of 15 residues. V was pared by 0 bases and J by 4 bases, with 4 bases of the junction left unmatched. Germline CDR1 is MNHEY and CDR2 is SVGEGT.

The chain combines TRBV29-1 with TRBJ2-1, with D unresolved. Germline V gives CDR1 SQVTM, CDR2 ANQGSEA. V was cut by 3 bases and J by 7 bases, with 16 bases left in between. There are 14 residues in the CDR3. The CDR3 nucleotides are TGCAGCGTTGAGTTATTTCTTCCCGGGAATGAGCAGTTCTTC. Protein product: CSVELFLPGNEQFF.

This clonotype occurred a few times. The J gene is TRBJ1-2, the V gene TRBV5-8, with D possibly TRBD1 on 5 matching bases. Trimming removed 3 bases at V and 0 bases at J, with 12 bases between. There are 15 residues in the CDR3. Per germline, CDR1 SGHTS and CDR2 YDEGEE. The CDR3 region is CASSYGGVANYGYTF. The CDR3 DNA reads as TGTGCCAGCAGCTACGGAGGGGTGGCTAACTATGGCTACACCTTC.

The chain has TRBV28 and TRBJ1-5; TRBD1 matches at 8 bases. V was pared by 6 bases and J by 7 bases, with 5 bases of the junction left unmatched. The CDR3 loop spans 13 amino acids. Germline values: CDR1 MDHEN, CDR2 SYDVKM. The CDR3 loop reads CASSFQGAQPQHF. In nucleotides, the CDR3 is TGTGCCAGCAGCTTTCAGGGGGCCCAGCCCCAGCATTTT.

This clonotype appeared a few times. V and J are TRBV25-1 and TRBJ2-3; 9 nucleotides line up with TRBD1. The germline CDR1 and CDR2 sequences are MGHDK and SYGVNS. Trimming at V came to 8 bases and at J to 2 bases, leaving 2 bases not matched to a gene. CDR3 length equals 13 residues. The CDR3 DNA reads TGTGCCAGCGGGACAGGGAACACAGATACGCAGTATTTT. Amino acids: CASGTGNTDTQYF. Based on the CDR3 plus reference TRBV25-1 and TRBJ2-3, the full variable domain is EADIYQTPRYLVIGTGKKITLECSQTMGHDKMYWYQQDPGMELHLIHYSYGVNSTEKGDLSSESTVSRIRTEHFPLTLESARPSHTSQYLCASGTGNTDTQYFGPGTRLTVL.

At least ten counts were recorded for this clonotype. The CDR3 DNA follows: TGTGCCAGCAGCCAAGCCCCCGGGAGGCGCCCCTGGCCCCATGAGCAGTTCTTC. Encoded protein: CASSQAPGRRPWPHEQFF. The chain is built from TRBV3-1 and TRBJ2-1; 7 positions match TRBD2. Trimming cost V 1 base and J 8 bases; bases outside gene matches: 17. The CDR3 consists of 18 residues. Germline assignment: CDR1 LGHDT and CDR2 YNNKEL (reference sequence).

This clonotype was counted at least ten times. V gene TRBV2 combines with J gene TRBJ1-6; possibly TRBD1 for D (5 bases). Germline V gives CDR1 SNHLY, CDR2 FYNNEI. CDR3 size: 12 residues. V lost 8 bases, J lost 7 bases, and 9 bases lay in between. The CDR3 DNA reads as TGTGCCAGCCGGGGGACGAATTCACCCCTCCACTTT. This gives the protein CASRGTNSPLHF. Together with reference TRBV2 and TRBJ1-6, the CDR3 gives the full variable domain: EPEVTQTPSHQVTQMGQEVILRCVPISNHLYFYWYRQILGQKVEFLVSFYNNEISEKSEIFDDQFSVERPDGSNFTLKIRSTKLEDSAMYFCASRGTNSPLHFGNGTRLTVT.

This clonotype showed up many times. This sequence joins TRBV4-1 and TRBJ2-7; D gene uncertain. Trimming took off 0 bases at V and 2 bases at J, with 5 bases between the two ends. The CDR3 is made up of 13 amino acids. Germline loops: CDR1 MGHRA, CDR2 YSYEKL. CDR3 sequence (DNA): TGCGCCAGCAGCCAAGATACAGCCTACGAGCAGTACTTC. Translation gives CASSQDTAYEQYF.

This CDR3 reads CASSVEGEREAFF. For the CDR3, the DNA is TGTGCCAGCAGCGTAGAAGGGGAGCGAGAAGCTTTCTTT. This chain links TRBV9 with TRBJ1-1, with D possibly being TRBD1 (5 bases). The V end was cut by 0 bases, the J end by 8 bases, with 11 bases between. The CDR3 runs to 13 residues. Germline V gives CDR1 SGDLS, CDR2 YYNGEE. Full variable domain (missing parts from reference TRBV9 and TRBJ1-1): DSGVTQTPKHLITATGQRVTLRCSPRSGDLSVYWYQQSLDQGLQFLIQYYNGEERAKGNILERFSAQQFPDLHSELNLSSLELGDSALYFCASSVEGEREAFFGQGTRLTVV.